The T cell receptor (beta chain) under discussion was sequenced for a study of shared clonotypes between healthy human individuals. Study information: CD4 naive cells filled three plates per donor, CD4 memory three, CD8 naive two and CD8 memory one. Study findings and constraints: Clonotypes that were shared across a handful of donors made up about 5.1% of naive CD4 clonotypes.

CDR1 and CDR2 (germline): MGHRA, YSYEKL. The CDR3 contains 14 residues. The V end lost 5 bases, the J end lost 4 bases, and 14 bases lay between the germline ends. CD45RO negativity and positive selection for CCR7 defined naive CD8 cells, a population that excluded terminally differentiated effector memory CD45RA+ cells. Clones were read by immunoSEQ multiplex PCR, and TCRdb kept only the in-frame ones, dropping some. The data show hundreds of thousands of clones, with 95% to 98% seen just once and approximately 0.33% held by the top ten. As to this clone: The antigen remains undetermined.

This clonotype was sampled from a man younger than 45 in good health. The chain combines TRBV4-1 with TRBJ1-2; weak D call: TRBD1 (6 bases). The sample taken for sequencing was naive CD8+ T cells sorted from blood. The CDR3 protein is CASSTIGGSYGYTF. The DNA of the CDR3 is TGCGCCAGCAGCACGATAGGGGGTTCCTATGGCTACACCTTC.